The clone carrying this T cell receptor beta chain is medium-sized (0.01 to 0.1%) in the sample. Antigen: not known. The data are from a study of liver allograft versus peripheral blood T cells. In the study overall: Intrahepatic T cell receptor repertoires from transplanted livers were compared against repertoires in recipients' peripheral blood.

TCRdb analysed the reads with MiXCR anew, one entry per CDR3 protein. The sample contains about 6,100 distinct CDR3 sequences, 16% of which appear only once. Germline CDR1 KGHSH, CDR2 LQKENI. The CDR3 loop spans 15 amino acids. Trimming removed 2 bases at V and 0 bases at J, with 5 bases between. Notes on the study in general: Reportedly, the T cell receptor repertoires present inside liver allografts differed from those in peripheral blood.

The sequence was obtained from a human patient who had a liver transplant. The graft donor may have given rise to some T cells. The V and J genes are TRBV18 and TRBJ1-6; no firm D call. Here the CDR3 reads CASSPGSSYNSPLHF. Written as DNA, the CDR3 is TGTGCCAGCTCACCAGGGAGCTCCTATAATTCACCCCTCCACTTT.